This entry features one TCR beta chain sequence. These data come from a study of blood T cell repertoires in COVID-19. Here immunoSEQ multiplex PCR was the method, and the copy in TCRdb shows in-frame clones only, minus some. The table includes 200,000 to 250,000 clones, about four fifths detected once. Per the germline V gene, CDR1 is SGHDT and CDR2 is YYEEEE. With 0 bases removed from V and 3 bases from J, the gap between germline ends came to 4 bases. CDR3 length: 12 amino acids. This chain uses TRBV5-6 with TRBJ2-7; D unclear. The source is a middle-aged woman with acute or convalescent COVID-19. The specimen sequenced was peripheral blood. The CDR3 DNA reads TGTGCCAGCAGCTTGGTCCACTACGAGCAGTACTTC. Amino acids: CASSLVHYEQYF. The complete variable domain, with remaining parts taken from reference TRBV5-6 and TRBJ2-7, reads DAGVTQSPTHLIKTRGQQVTLRCSPKSGHDTVSWYQQALGQGPQFIFQYYEEEERQRGNFPDRFSGHQFPNYSSELNVNALLLGDSALYLCASSLVHYEQYFGPGTRLTVT.